These 30 T cell receptor beta chains came from one sample sequenced in a study of blood T cell repertoires in COVID-19. The data were produced by immunoSEQ multiplex PCR, yet TCRdb's version contains in-frame clones alone and is incomplete. The sample lists around 64,000 clones; 86% were seen once. The sequencing input was peripheral blood. Receptors were obtained from a man aged 25-45 years with acute or convalescent COVID-19.

V is TRBV7-2 and J is TRBJ2-1; TRBD2 aligns across 10 bases. Germline trimming cut 4 bases from V and 3 bases from J; bases unmatched to any gene: 9. The CDR3 covers 17 residues. Looked up from germline, CDR1 is SGHTA and CDR2 is FQGNSA. The CDR3 here is CASSYPGLAGDYNEQFF. The CDR3 bases are TGTGCCAGCAGCTACCCCGGCCTAGCGGGAGACTACAATGAGCAGTTCTTC.

The V gene is TRBV6-2 or TRBV6-3, the J gene TRBJ2-5; D might be TRBD1 (6 bases). Per the germline V gene, CDR1 is MNHEY and CDR2 is SVGEGT. Between the trimmed V and J ends, which lost 2 bases and 7 bases, there was a span of 11 bases. The CDR3 is made up of 13 amino acids. In DNA form, the CDR3 reads TGTGCCAGCAGTTACCGGGACACAGGGACCCAGTACTTC. Protein: CASSYRDTGTQYF.

The gene calls are TRBV12-3 or TRBV12-4 and TRBJ1-2; no clear D. Trimming left V 7 bases short and J 5 bases short, with 8 bases between. There are 11 residues in the CDR3. DNA for the CDR3: TGTGCCAGCACACAGAATTATGGCTACACCTTC. Its protein product is CASTQNYGYTF.

The V and J genes are TRBV19 and TRBJ2-3, with 7 positions matching TRBD1. The ends lost 4 bases at V and 2 bases at J; junction bases unmatched: 6. The CDR3 covers 15 residues. Germline values: CDR1 LNHDA, CDR2 SQIVND (reference sequence). The CDR3 loop reads CASSRKGQFTDTQYF. The DNA for the CDR3 is TGTGCCAGTAGTAGAAAGGGACAGTTCACAGATACGCAGTATTTT.

In this sample, this clone turned up a few times. The chain carries TRBV2 and TRBJ2-7; TRBD2 is a possible D gene (5 bases). Germline V gene lookup returns CDR1 SNHLY and CDR2 FYNNEI. The CDR3 consists of 16 residues. V lost 6 bases and J lost 3, with 21 bases in between. For the CDR3, the DNA is TGTGCCAGCAGCGGTCAGATAAGCGGAGAGGTCTACGAGCAGTACTTC. Translation: CASSGQISGEVYEQYF.

This chain joins TRBV30 and TRBJ1-1; D is unresolved. With 8 bases removed from V and 11 bases from J, the gap between germline ends came to 24 bases. Germline V gene data show CDR1 as GTSNPN and CDR2 as SVGIG (reference sequence). The CDR3 has 13 residues. CDR3 coding DNA: TGTGCCGGGGATCCTTTGAGTGGCGGGGTGGCTTTCTTT. This sequence encodes CAGDPLSGGVAFF.

The chain has TRBV30 and TRBJ2-5; 16 nucleotides agree with TRBD2. The V and J ends lost 1 base and 11 bases, in that order; junction bases with no gene match: 7. The germline gives CDR1 GTSNPN, CDR2 SVGIG (reference sequence). The CDR3 contains 15 residues. The CDR3 nucleotides read TGTGCCTGGAGTGCCCTAGGGACTAGCGGGGGGGCTCAGTACTTC. Translated, it gives CAWSALGTSGGAQYF.

The rearrangement links TRBV27 to TRBJ1-6, with D uncertain. Trimming removed 6 bases at V and 0 bases at J, with 12 bases between. Germline CDR1 and CDR2: MNHEY and SMNVEV (reference sequence). This CDR3 contains 16 residues. The CDR3, as DNA: TGTGCCAGCAGAAGAGAAACGAGCTCCTATAATTCACCCCTCCACTTT. Amino acids: CASRRETSSYNSPLHF.

The rearrangement links TRBV5-1 to TRBJ1-5, with 8 bases aligning to TRBD1. Germline V CDR1 and CDR2: SGHRS, YFSETQ. The CDR3 contains 16 residues. J lost 4 bases, V lost 0 bases, and 6 bases had no gene match. The CDR3 loop reads CASSLVPTGGNQPQHF. CDR3 DNA: TGCGCCAGCAGCTTGGTCCCTACAGGGGGTAATCAGCCCCAGCATTTT.

The chain uses TRBV2 and TRBJ2-7; D is possibly TRBD1 (5 bases). Trimming shortened V by 4 bases and J by 3 bases, and 7 bases separated the two germline ends. CDR1 and CDR2 from the germline V gene are SNHLY and FYNNEI. The CDR3 has 12 residues. CDR3 loop: CASSVQVYEQYV. The CDR3 coding sequence is TGTGCCAGCAGTGTACAGGTCTACGAGCAGTACGTC.

The chain employs TRBV19 and TRBJ2-1; 8 positions match TRBD2. The CDR3 extends over 17 amino acids. Germline lookup yields CDR1 LNHDA and CDR2 SQIVND (reference sequence). V lost 1 base to trimming and J lost 0 bases; unmatched junction nucleotides: 5. The CDR3 DNA reads as TGTGCCAGTAGTATAGTCGGGGGGGGGAGCTCCTACAATGAGCAGTTCTTC. Its translation is CASSIVGGGSSYNEQFF.

V is TRBV7-9 and J is TRBJ2-3; the D gene is possibly TRBD2 (5 bases). This CDR3 region has 15 residues. Trimming took 5 bases from V and 2 from J, leaving 14 bases between them. CDR1 and CDR2 from the germline V gene are SEHNR and FQNEAQ (reference sequence). In DNA form, the CDR3 reads TGTGCCAGCAGCCCCAGCGGCTCTGACACAGATACGCAGTATTTT. It codes for CASSPSGSDTDTQYF.

The CDR3 here is CASSRRTGANYGYTF. In DNA form, the CDR3 reads TGTGCCAGCAGCCGGAGGACAGGGGCTAACTATGGCTACACCTTC. The chain links TRBV5-4 to TRBJ1-2, with 9 bases lining up with TRBD1. Germline loops: CDR1 SGHNT, CDR2 YYREEE (reference sequence). This CDR3 is 15 amino acids long. V was pared by 4 bases and J by 0 bases, with 4 bases of the junction left unmatched.

Comment on this clone: This specimen includes other DNA sequences encoding the same CDR3. As DNA, the CDR3 is TGTGCCAGCAGCCGACAGACTAACTATGGCTACACCTTC. Encoded protein: CASSRQTNYGYTF. V gene TRBV14 combines with J gene TRBJ1-2, with D perhaps TRBD1 (5 bases). The CDR3 extends over 13 amino acids. V was shortened by 4 bases and J by 0 bases, with 6 bases between the two germline ends. Germline loops: CDR1 SGHDN, CDR2 FVKESK.

The chain joins TRBV4-2 to TRBJ2-3, with a weak D call TRBD1 (7 bases). With 0 bases removed from V and 0 bases from J, the gap between germline ends came to 10 bases. There are 16 residues in the CDR3. Germline-derived CDR1 and CDR2 are LGHNA and YNFKEQ. The CDR3 reads CASSQEGGQSTDTQYF. As DNA, the CDR3 is TGTGCCAGCAGCCAAGAGGGGGGACAGAGCACAGATACGCAGTATTTT.

This chain uses TRBV28 with TRBJ1-2; 7 bases fit TRBD1. V trimming: 7 bases; J trimming: 2 bases; junction bases outside the gene matches: 7. This CDR3 comprises 14 residues. In germline, CDR1 is MDHEN, CDR2 SYDVKM. The CDR3 sequence: CASTVNRGNYGYTF. In DNA form, the CDR3 reads TGTGCCAGCACCGTAAACAGGGGAAACTATGGCTACACCTTC.

This chain joins TRBV24-1 and TRBJ2-3; possible D gene TRBD2, 7 bases. CDR3 length: 16 amino acids. Germline-derived CDR1 and CDR2 are KGHDR and SFDVKD. V lost 0 bases and J lost 1, with 10 bases in between. CDR3 amino acids: CATSDLGEGGTDTQYF. DNA of the CDR3: TGTGCCACCAGTGATTTGGGGGAGGGGGGCACAGATACGCAGTATTTT.

The V gene is TRBV30, the J gene TRBJ1-1; D possibly corresponds to TRBD1 (5 bases). The germline gives CDR1 GTSNPN, CDR2 SVGIG (reference sequence). The CDR3 runs to 14 residues. V gave up 0 bases and J gave up 1 base, with 9 bases separating them. CDR3 nucleotide sequence: TGTGCCTGGAGTGTAGTCGGGGGGAACACTGAAGCTTTCTTT. Translating it yields CAWSVVGGNTEAFF.

The V call is TRBV3-1 (or the pseudogene TRBV3-2), the J call TRBJ2-3; 8 bases agree with TRBD1. J lost 3 bases, V lost 2 bases, and 4 bases had no gene match. The CDR3 totals 15 residues. Germline V gene data show CDR1 as LGHDT and CDR2 as YNNKEL (reference sequence). CDR3 region: CASSQRRTGTDTQYF. CDR3 in DNA: TGTGCCAGCAGCCAACGCCGGACAGGGACAGATACGCAGTATTTT.

This chain joins TRBV7-9 and TRBJ2-3; 8 nucleotides agree with TRBD1. The CDR3 has 19 residues. With 5 bases clipped from V and 1 base from J, the junction kept 17 bases outside the gene matches. CDR1 and CDR2 (germline): SEHNR, FQNEAQ (reference sequence). The chain's CDR3 is CASSLIDRTGLGGTDTQYF. CDR3 coding DNA: TGTGCCAGCAGCCTAATTGACCGGACAGGGCTGGGCGGCACAGATACGCAGTATTTT.

This chain uses TRBV5-5 with TRBJ1-4; a weak D match, TRBD1 (6 bases). Trimming took off 1 base at V and 5 bases at J, with 15 bases between the two ends. Per the germline V gene, CDR1 is SGHKS and CDR2 is YYEKEE (reference sequence). This CDR3 is 16 amino acids long. CDR3 nucleotides: TGTGCCAGCAGCTTGACAGGGCGGTCTCCCAATGAAAAACTGTTTTTT. The encoded protein is CASSLTGRSPNEKLFF.

The genes are TRBV6-5 and TRBJ1-5; D is unresolved. This CDR3 comprises 15 residues. Germline V gene lookup returns CDR1 MNHEY and CDR2 SVGAGI. Trimming removed 5 bases from V and 0 bases from J, with 11 bases in between. CDR3 sequence: CASSIRSYSNQPQHF. CDR3 coding DNA: TGTGCCAGCAGTATACGGAGCTATAGCAATCAGCCCCAGCATTTT.

CDR3 in DNA: TGTGCCTGGAGGACACAGGGGGCGGGGTATGGCTACACCTTC. This codes for CAWRTQGAGYGYTF. V and J are TRBV30 and TRBJ1-2; 9 positions match TRBD1. CDR3 length: 14 residues. Germline CDR1 is GTSNPN and CDR2 is SVGIG (reference sequence). V was clipped by 3 bases and J by 5 bases; unmatched bases: 7. The entire variable domain, with the rest obtained from reference TRBV30 and TRBJ1-2, is as follows: SQTIHQWPATLVQPVGSPLSLECTVEGTSNPNLYWYRQAAGRGLQLLFYSVGIGQISSEVPQNLSASRPQDRQFILSSKKLLLSDSGFYLCAWRTQGAGYGYTFGSGTRLTVV.

CDR3 DNA: TGTGCCAGCAGCGTAGCACAGGGGCCCCCCTATGGCTACACCTTC. The encoded protein is CASSVAQGPPYGYTF. The chain uses TRBV9 and TRBJ1-2; 7 nucleotides align to TRBD1. This CDR3 is 15 amino acids long. Trimming cost V 0 bases and J 4 bases; bases outside gene matches: 6. Germline-derived CDR1 and CDR2 are SGDLS and YYNGEE.

The chain is built from TRBV12-5 and TRBJ2-3, with 8 positions matching TRBD2. In germline, CDR1 is LGHNT, CDR2 FRNRAP. This CDR3 comprises 16 residues. J gave up 2 bases and V 2 bases, and 6 bases lay outside the gene matches. This chain's CDR3 is CASGLPRGGVTDTQYF. CDR3 DNA: TGTGCTAGTGGTTTGCCCCGGGGGGGCGTCACAGATACGCAGTATTTT.

The chain has TRBV18 and TRBJ2-3, with a tentative D call TRBD2 (5 bases). The CDR3 loop spans 13 amino acids. Germline V CDR1 and CDR2: KGHSH, LQKENI. V lost 4 bases and J 8 bases, leaving 13 bases between the germline ends. The CDR3 DNA follows: TGTGCCAGCTCACTCGCGATGGAGGCTACGCAGTATTTT. Protein product: CASSLAMEATQYF.

This clone occurred a few times. V is TRBV10-3 and J is TRBJ1-1; 7 nucleotides match TRBD1. The CDR3 runs to 13 residues. Germline V CDR1 and CDR2: ENHRY, SYGVKD. J gave up 5 bases and V 10 bases, and 10 bases lay outside the gene matches. Here the CDR3 reads CATGANRGTEAFF. The CDR3 DNA reads TGTGCCACCGGGGCAAACAGGGGAACTGAAGCTTTCTTT.

The chain links TRBV2 to TRBJ1-2; TRBD1 aligns across 10 bases. The V gene end was trimmed by 6 bases and the J gene end by 5 bases; junction bases not matched to a gene: 6. The CDR3 sequence is 14 residues long. Germline lookup yields CDR1 SNHLY and CDR2 FYNNEI. CDR3 residues: CASRIGQGEYGYTF. The CDR3 DNA follows: TGTGCCAGCAGAATAGGACAGGGGGAATATGGCTACACCTTC.

The chain employs TRBV6-5 and TRBJ1-5, with 9 bases identical to TRBD1. V gave up 4 bases and J gave up 4 bases; unmatched junction bases: 8. The CDR3 is made up of 16 amino acids. Germline-derived CDR1 and CDR2 are MNHEY and SVGAGI. CDR3 bases: TGTGCCAGCAGTTCCACAGGGGGCAACACGAATCAGCCCCAGCATTTT. This sequence encodes CASSSTGGNTNQPQHF.

This chain joins TRBV28 and TRBJ2-3; 8 nucleotides align to TRBD1. The CDR3 contains 15 residues. CDR1 is MDHEN and CDR2 is SYDVKM in the germline V gene. Germline trimming cut 4 bases from V and 4 bases from J; bases unmatched to any gene: 7. In DNA form, the CDR3 reads TGTGCCAGCAGTTCCCATGGACAGGGCCCAGATACGCAGTATTTT. This encodes CASSSHGQGPDTQYF.